The 29 T cell receptor beta chains below all came from one sample that was sequenced in a study of blood T cell repertoires in COVID-19. Sequencing was performed with immunoSEQ multiplex PCR; in TCRdb, only in-frame clones are kept and a portion is missing. The sample holds almost 45,000 clones, approximately 70% seen once. Sequenced input: peripheral blood. Source of these receptors: a man aged 80 or over with acute or convalescent COVID-19.

The V and J genes are TRBV2 and TRBJ2-1, with 7 bases lining up with TRBD2. V was pared by 6 bases and J by 3 bases, with 8 bases of the junction left unmatched. Germline values: CDR1 SNHLY, CDR2 FYNNEI. The CDR3 is 15 residues long. The DNA for the CDR3 is TGTGCCAGCAGGAGGGGAGGGGTGGTCTACAATGAGCAGTTCTTC. Residues: CASRRGGVVYNEQFF.

The chain carries TRBV3-1 (or the pseudogene TRBV3-2) and TRBJ2-6; D is uncertain. CDR1 and CDR2 from the germline V gene are LGHDT and YNNKEL (reference sequence). The V end lost 3 bases, the J end lost 4 bases, and 10 bases lay between the germline ends. The CDR3 contains 15 residues. The CDR3 DNA sequence: TGTGCCAGCAGCCAGCAGGCCCCCGGGGCCAACGTCCTGACTTTC. Its translation: CASSQQAPGANVLTF.

This clone has a handful of counts. The chain uses TRBV14 and TRBJ1-2, with TRBD1 matching 8 bases. The V gene's germline CDR1 is SGHDN and CDR2 FVKESK. J lost 8 bases, V lost 4 bases, and 6 bases had no gene match. The CDR3 has 13 residues. The DNA for the CDR3 is TGTGCCAGCAGCCCGACAGGGGTAGGAGGCTACACCTTC. Protein product: CASSPTGVGGYTF.

J is TRBJ2-7 and V is TRBV7-9; weak D call: TRBD2 (5 bases). The CDR3 runs 13 residues. Germline CDR1 reads SEHNR; CDR2 reads FQNEAQ (reference sequence). V was cut by 3 bases and J by 4 bases, with 10 bases left in between. The CDR3 here is CASSFDGLYEQYF. CDR3 DNA: TGTGCCAGCAGCTTTGATGGACTTTACGAGCAGTACTTC.

The sample holds a few counts of this clone. This sequence joins TRBV4-1 and TRBJ2-3, with TRBD2 matching 13 bases. CDR3 size: 15 residues. Losses at the gene ends were 6 bases for V and 3 bases for J; bases not matched to a gene: 3. Germline values: CDR1 MGHRA, CDR2 YSYEKL. CDR3 region: CASRLGLAGTDTQYF. The CDR3 DNA reads TGCGCCAGCAGACTGGGACTAGCGGGGACAGATACGCAGTATTTT.

This clone was counted once. The V call is TRBV28, the J call TRBJ1-1; 7 bases map to TRBD1. This CDR3 is 14 amino acids long. With 6 bases clipped from V and 7 bases from J, the junction kept 11 bases outside the gene matches. Germline loops: CDR1 MDHEN, CDR2 SYDVKM. In DNA, the CDR3 is TGTGCCAGCAGGCGACAGGGAAGTCGAGTTGAAGCTTTCTTT. It translates to CASRRQGSRVEAFF.

The genes are TRBV11-2 and TRBJ2-5; 8 bases are shared with TRBD1. This CDR3 comprises 14 residues. Germline V gene data show CDR1 as SGHAT and CDR2 as FQNNGV. The ends lost 6 bases at V and 4 bases at J; junction bases unmatched: 7. As DNA, the CDR3 is TGTGCCAGCAGTTATACAGGGGGTGGAGAGACCCAGTACTTC. Translated, it gives CASSYTGGGETQYF.

This clone occurred a few times. The rearrangement uses TRBV10-3 and TRBJ2-1; no clear D gene. Trimming cost V 5 bases and J 9 bases, with 14 bases left between them. Germline-derived CDR1 and CDR2 are ENHRY and SYGVKD. The CDR3 has 13 residues. The CDR3 sequence is CAISFTKESEQFF. The CDR3 nucleotides read TGTGCCATCAGTTTTACCAAGGAGAGTGAGCAGTTCTTC.

J is TRBJ2-7 and V is TRBV21-1; the table's D call TRBD2 went unverified against the DNA. TRBV21-1 constitutes a pseudogene. CDR3 length: 16 residues. The chain's CDR3 is CASSKEARRGDYEQYF. CDR3 DNA sequence: TGTGCCAGCAGCAAAGAGGCCCGGCGGGGGGACTACGAGCAGTACTTC.

Comments on this clone: The same CDR3 can be traced to other DNA sequences in this sample. The chain couples TRBV4-1 to TRBJ2-7; 9 nucleotides match TRBD1. CDR3 length: 13 amino acids. V gave up 4 bases and J gave up 6 bases; unmatched junction bases: 4. CDR1 and CDR2 (germline): MGHRA, YSYEKL. The CDR3 sequence is CASSRDRVGEQYF. In nucleotides, the CDR3 is TGCGCCAGCAGCCGGGACAGGGTCGGCGAGCAGTACTTC.

The chain is built from TRBV28 and TRBJ2-7; TRBD2 matches 11 bases. This CDR3 contains 15 residues. CDR1 and CDR2 (germline): MDHEN, SYDVKM. V dropped 3 bases and J dropped 2; count of bases not matched to a gene: 3. This CDR3 is CASSFLAGGPYEQYF. The CDR3 nucleotides are TGTGCCAGCAGTTTCCTAGCGGGAGGTCCCTACGAGCAGTACTTC.

There are a few counts of this clone. The chain couples TRBV27 to TRBJ1-2; D is unresolved. In germline, CDR1 is MNHEY, CDR2 SMNVEV (reference sequence). The CDR3 spans 13 residues. V lost 4 bases and J lost 3, with 9 bases in between. CDR3 coding DNA: TGTGCCAGCAGTTACCGGGGAGACTATGGCTACACCTTC. Its protein is CASSYRGDYGYTF.

The J gene is TRBJ1-2, the V gene TRBV2; D remains unclear. This CDR3 is 12 amino acids long. Looked up from germline, CDR1 is SNHLY and CDR2 is FYNNEI. Trimming shortened V by 2 bases and J by 8 bases, and 9 bases separated the two germline ends. CDR3 loop: CASSERVWGYTF. The CDR3 DNA is TGTGCCAGCAGTGAACGAGTGTGGGGCTACACCTTC.

This clone was observed a handful of times. The chain couples TRBV7-9 to TRBJ1-3, with 7 bases lining up with TRBD1. The CDR3 extends over 15 amino acids. Trimming cost V 2 bases and J 4 bases; bases outside gene matches: 5. The germline gives CDR1 SEHNR, CDR2 FQNEAQ (reference sequence). The CDR3 loop is CASSLRQGEGNTIYF. Here the CDR3 DNA reads TGTGCCAGCAGCTTAAGACAGGGCGAGGGAAACACCATATATTTT.

CDR3 sequence reads: CASRLAHNEQFF. The DNA of the CDR3 is TGTGCCAGCAGGCTAGCCCACAATGAGCAGTTCTTC. The gene calls are TRBV28 and TRBJ2-1; a possible D gene is TRBD2 (5 bases). Germline V gene sequence: CDR1 MDHEN, CDR2 SYDVKM. Trimming removed 6 bases at V and 5 bases at J, with 8 bases between. The CDR3 contains 12 residues.

The CDR3 region has the DNA TGTGCCAGCAGCTTACCTTTAGCGGGAGCCAATGAGCAGTTCTTC. Its translation is CASSLPLAGANEQFF. The chain carries TRBV7-2 and TRBJ2-1; 9 nucleotides match TRBD2. V gave up 2 bases and J gave up 6 bases; unmatched junction bases: 5. CDR1 is SGHTA, CDR2 FQGNSA, per germline. This CDR3 is built from 15 residues.

J is TRBJ2-1 and V is TRBV7-6, with TRBD2 matching over 14 bases. This CDR3 comprises 15 residues. Germline-derived CDR1 and CDR2 are SGHVS and FNYEAQ. V lost 4 bases to trimming and J lost 7 bases; unmatched junction nucleotides: 3. The CDR3 DNA reads as TGTGCCAGCAGCTCCGGGACTAGCGGGAGAAATGAGCAGTTCTTC. It translates to CASSSGTSGRNEQFF.

The chain links TRBV29-1 to TRBJ2-1; 14 bases are a match to TRBD2. V was pared by 4 bases and J by 9 bases, with 5 bases of the junction left unmatched. The CDR3 is made up of 14 amino acids. From germline, CDR1 is SQVTM and CDR2 ANQGSEA. This CDR3 reads CSVGTSGGMGEQFF. CDR3 in DNA: TGCAGCGTTGGGACTAGCGGGGGGATGGGTGAGCAGTTCTTC.

The V call is TRBV2, the J call TRBJ2-5; 9 nucleotides line up with TRBD2. The germline CDR1 and CDR2 sequences are SNHLY and FYNNEI. This CDR3 spans 13 amino acids. Unmatched junction bases numbered 2, after V lost 4 bases and J lost 5 bases. The CDR3 sequence: CASSGTSVETQYF. The CDR3 DNA reads as TGTGCCAGCAGTGGGACTAGCGTTGAGACCCAGTACTTC. Together with reference TRBV2 and TRBJ2-5, the CDR3 gives the full variable domain: EPEVTQTPSHQVTQMGQEVILRCVPISNHLYFYWYRQILGQKVEFLVSFYNNEISEKSEIFDDQFSVERPDGSNFTLKIRSTKLEDSAMYFCASSGTSVETQYFGPGTRLLVL.

The chain uses TRBV25-1 and TRBJ2-2; 12 nucleotides line up with TRBD1. The V segment lost 7 bases and the J segment 5 bases; nucleotides outside the gene matches: 2. From germline, CDR1 is MGHDK and CDR2 SYGVNS. The CDR3 is made up of 14 amino acids. The CDR3 DNA sequence: TGTGCCAGCAAGGGACAGGGGGCAACCGGGGAGCTGTTTTTT. It is translated as CASKGQGATGELFF.

There are a few counts of this clone. J is TRBJ1-3 and V is TRBV6-5; TRBD1 matches 8 bases. Germline V gives CDR1 MNHEY, CDR2 SVGAGI. CDR3 size: 15 residues. Unmatched junction bases numbered 9, after V lost 7 bases and J lost 4 bases. The CDR3, as DNA: TGTGCCAGCAAACCAGACAGGGGAGAAGGAAACACCATATATTTT. Residues: CASKPDRGEGNTIYF.

The rearrangement uses TRBV18 and TRBJ1-2, with D perhaps matching TRBD1 (5 bases). V lost 3 bases and J 7 bases, leaving 12 bases between the germline ends. This CDR3 has 13 amino acids. The germline V gene encodes CDR1 KGHSH and CDR2 LQKENI. CDR3 loop: CASSPSRGGGYTF. The CDR3 bases are TGTGCCAGCTCACCGTCTAGGGGTGGTGGCTACACCTTC.

The V call is TRBV7-9, the J call TRBJ2-3; D perhaps matches TRBD2 (5 bases). This CDR3 spans 15 amino acids. V was trimmed by 1 base and J by 0 bases, leaving 8 bases between them. Per the germline V gene, CDR1 is SEHNR and CDR2 is FQNEAQ (reference sequence). The CDR3 nucleotides are TGTGCCAGCAGCTTAGGACTATCGAGCACAGATACGCAGTATTTT. Translation: CASSLGLSSTDTQYF.

The V call is TRBV11-2, the J call TRBJ2-2; D is uncertain. There are 14 residues in the CDR3. Germline V gene sequence: CDR1 SGHAT, CDR2 FQNNGV. V lost 1 base, J lost 6 bases, and 9 bases lay in between. The CDR3 region has the DNA TGTGCCAGCAGCTTAGGCGCGCGAGCCGGGGAGCTGTTTTTT. It specifies CASSLGARAGELFF.

The chain employs TRBV6-5 and TRBJ2-1; TRBD2 might be the D (6 bases). V was shortened by 2 bases and J by 7 bases, with 15 bases between the two germline ends. This CDR3 comprises 15 residues. Per germline, CDR1 MNHEY and CDR2 SVGAGI. The CDR3 sequence is CASSYAGWGRNEQFF. For the CDR3, the DNA is TGTGCCAGCAGTTACGCGGGATGGGGTAGAAATGAGCAGTTCTTC.

On this clone itself: A read error may account for a junction end that differs from germline. The chain couples TRBV6-6 to TRBJ2-7; possibly TRBD1 for D (6 bases). There are 13 residues in the CDR3. Germline-derived CDR1 and CDR2 are MNHNY and SVGAGI (reference sequence). CDR3 residues: CASTYQGMGEQYF. CDR3 coding DNA: TGTGCCAGCACTTACCAGGGGATGGGCGAGCAGTACTTC.

V usage is TRBV5-4 and J usage is TRBJ2-1, with 10 bases lining up with TRBD2. Germline V gives CDR1 SGHNT, CDR2 YYREEE (reference sequence). Unmatched junction bases numbered 4, after V lost 4 bases and J lost 3 bases. The CDR3 is 15 residues long. Here the CDR3 DNA reads TGTGCCAGCAGCCCCCGGACTAGCGGCTACAATGAGCAGTTCTTC. This translates into CASSPRTSGYNEQFF.

The gene calls are TRBV4-1 and TRBJ2-3; 12 bases fit TRBD2. The CDR3 extends over 16 amino acids. The J segment lost 4 bases and the V segment lost 3 bases, leaving 5 bases of the junction unmatched. The germline CDR1 and CDR2 sequences are MGHRA and YSYEKL. In DNA, the CDR3 is TGCGCCAGCAGCCAGCAACTAGCGGGAGGCCCAGATACGCAGTATTTT. This sequence encodes CASSQQLAGGPDTQYF.

V gene TRBV11-2 combines with J gene TRBJ1-6; D not resolved. V was cut by 3 bases and J by 10 bases, with 16 bases left in between. The CDR3 has 15 residues. Germline CDR1 reads SGHAT; CDR2 reads FQNNGV. Here the CDR3 reads CASSFQGLSGSPLHF. CDR3 DNA: TGTGCCAGCAGCTTTCAAGGGCTAAGCGGGTCACCCCTCCACTTT.